The clone carrying this TCR beta chain was counted once. Its antigen is not identified. The germline gives CDR1 DFQATT, CDR2 SNEGSKA (reference sequence). This CDR3 contains 18 residues. The V gene lost 2 bases and the J gene lost 1 base, with 23 bases spanning the gap. These data originate in a study of T cells in Graves' hyperthyroidism and ophthalmopathy. Study information: Upon initial diagnosis and before any treatment, peripheral blood was collected.

For ophthalmopathy patients, the Clinical Activity Score was at least 3 and the NOSPECS grade at least 4; duration was under 3 months. Study-level points and caveats: Blood held most thyroid clonotypes expanded above 0.001 frequency.

It was RNA transcripts that yielded the amplified TCR beta CDR3 regions. Carried out on the TCR CDR3, a first-round RT-PCR used the HTBI primer set. TCRdb reprocessed the multiplex PCR reads with MiXCR, giving one entry per CDR3 protein. The sample has hundreds of thousands of distinct CDR3 sequences; over 12% are singletons. The sequencing input was blood. The V call is TRBV20-1, the J call TRBJ1-1, with D unresolved. The source of this sequence is a woman aged 40 to 50 with Graves' ophthalmopathy. The CDR3 DNA reads TGCAGTGCTAGACCCCGGGCGGGGATACTTTTTTGGAACACTGAAGCTTTCTTT. Amino acids: CSARPRAGILFWNTEAFF.